The present entry profiles one T cell receptor beta chain with its context. The record originates from a study of T cell changes during pregnancy in multiple sclerosis. CDR3 length equals 10 residues. CDR1 and CDR2 (germline): MGHDK, SYGVNS. V lost 6 bases and J 7 bases, leaving 4 bases between the germline ends. The table came from immunoSEQ multiplex PCR; TCRdb's copy has only in-frame clones and leaves some out. The data contain roughly 40,000 clones, about 91% of them singletons. This chain joins TRBV25-1 and TRBJ2-1; D not resolved. This TCR derives from a female donor with multiple sclerosis, enrolled in a pregnancy study. This specimen was CD8+ T cells from peripheral blood mononuclear cells, taken before pregnancy. For the CDR3, the DNA is TGTGCCAGCAGACTTAATGAGCAGTTCTTC. Protein product: CASRLNEQFF.